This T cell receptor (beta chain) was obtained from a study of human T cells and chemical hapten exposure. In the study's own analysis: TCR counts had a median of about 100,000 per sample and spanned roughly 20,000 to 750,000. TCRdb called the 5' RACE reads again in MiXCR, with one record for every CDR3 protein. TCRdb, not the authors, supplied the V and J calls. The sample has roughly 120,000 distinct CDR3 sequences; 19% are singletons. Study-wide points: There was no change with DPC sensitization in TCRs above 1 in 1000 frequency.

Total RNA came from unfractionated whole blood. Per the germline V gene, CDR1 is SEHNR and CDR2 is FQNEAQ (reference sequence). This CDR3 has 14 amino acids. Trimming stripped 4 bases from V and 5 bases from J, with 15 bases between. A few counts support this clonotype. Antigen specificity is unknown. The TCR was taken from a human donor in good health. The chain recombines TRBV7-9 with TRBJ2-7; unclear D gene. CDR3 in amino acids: CASSYWGRANEQYF. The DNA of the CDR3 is TGTGCCAGCAGCTATTGGGGAAGGGCAAACGAGCAGTACTTC.